This TCR beta chain was found in a study of cytomegalovirus exposure and HLA in healthy donors. The sample holds one count of this clone. The target antigen is unknown. The study ran its PCR with 60 Vbeta and 13 Jbeta primers. Some clones are missing from TCRdb's copy, which holds only in-frame ones; the method was immunoSEQ multiplex PCR. The table records 200,000 to 250,000 clones, around 76% of them present only once. Findings and limits, study-wide: Later genetic work tied a missense DCLRE1C variant to beta-chain V and J trimming.

Donors in the study were healthy people who gave bone marrow. The material sequenced was PBMCs. The source is a man aged 18 to 35 in good health and CMV-seronegative.

The DNA of the CDR3 is TGTGCCAGCAGCTTGGTGAGCAGGGGTTGGAATGAGCAGTTCTTC. Its protein is CASSLVSRGWNEQFF. The J gene is TRBJ2-1, the V gene TRBV5-8, with D perhaps matching TRBD1 (6 bases). The CDR3 covers 15 residues. Trimming cost V 0 bases and J 7 bases, with 14 bases left between them. Germline assignment: CDR1 SGHTS and CDR2 YDEGEE.